This TCR beta chain was captured by sequencing in a study of T-cell memory formation after mild COVID-19. TCRdb ran MiXCR on the 5' RACE reads and lists one entry per CDR3 protein. In the table there are hundreds of thousands of distinct CDR3 sequences, 15% to 20% of which are singletons. Study conclusions and caveats: Chiefly within CM and EM were the contracting CD4+ clones; CD8+ ones were within EMRA. From day 15 to 85, contracting clones were balanced between CD4 and CD8, whereas later expanders leaned toward CD4+.

Notes on this clonotype: What it binds is not known.

The material sequenced was PBMCs or a T cell subset sorted from them (not recorded which). The clonotype comes from a man aged 18 to 35 who had mild COVID-19 (a few samples of this study predate the infection). Cell type and time point are not known.

CDR3 DNA sequence: TGCGCCAGCAGCCCTGACAGGGTACAGCAGTACTTC. It is translated as CASSPDRVQQYF. V usage is TRBV5-1 and J usage is TRBJ2-7; 7 bases match TRBD1. Germline V CDR1 and CDR2: SGHRS, YFSETQ. There are 12 residues in the CDR3. Trimming removed 4 bases from V and 8 bases from J; junction bases left unmatched: 6.